Below, 12 T cell receptor beta chains from the same sample are listed, as sequenced in a study of OX40 agonist ivuxolimab in advanced cancers. Assay: immunoSEQ multiplex PCR; the TCRdb copy retains only in-frame clones and omits some. The sample contains about 79,000 clones, roughly 92% of which appear only once. The source was CD4+ or CD8+ T cells sorted from blood, collected in a trial of the OX40 agonist ivuxolimab. These receptors were collected from an adult with an advanced solid tumor such as melanoma, head and neck, liver or kidney cancer.

The rearrangement joins TRBV11-2 to TRBJ1-1, with a possible D match to TRBD1 (5 bases). Per germline, CDR1 SGHAT and CDR2 FQNNGV. This CDR3 is built from 15 residues. V was shortened by 0 bases and J by 7 bases, with 15 bases between the two germline ends. DNA for the CDR3: TGTGCCAGCAGCTTAGATGGGGGGGTCTCAGTTGAAGCTTTCTTT. Its protein product is CASSLDGGVSVEAFF.

V and J are TRBV9 and TRBJ1-2; D remains unclear. CDR3 size: 13 residues. The germline gives CDR1 SGDLS, CDR2 YYNGEE. V lost 0 bases to trimming and J lost 2 bases, with 5 bases between them. The CDR3 region is CASSVGGNYGYTF. CDR3 DNA sequence: TGTGCCAGCAGCGTAGGAGGGAACTATGGCTACACCTTC.

This chain connects TRBV7-9 to TRBJ2-7; D is undetermined. This CDR3 region has 15 residues. Trimming left V 1 base short and J 3 bases short, with 13 bases between. Per the germline V gene, CDR1 is SEHNR and CDR2 is FQNEAQ (reference sequence). The CDR3 sequence: CASSLGAAVDYEQYF. In DNA form, the CDR3 reads TGTGCCAGCAGCTTAGGGGCGGCCGTGGACTACGAGCAGTACTTC.

This chain connects TRBV29-1 to TRBJ1-2; D possibly corresponds to TRBD1 (5 bases). CDR1 and CDR2 from the germline V gene are SQVTM and ANQGSEA. The CDR3 loop spans 11 amino acids. V lost 6 bases to trimming and J lost 6 bases, with 11 bases between them. CDR3: CSVPRDDGYTF. The CDR3, as DNA: TGCAGCGTCCCCCGGGACGATGGCTACACCTTC.

The V and J genes are TRBV13 and TRBJ2-3, with 10 positions matching TRBD2. Trimming cost V 2 bases and J 5 bases; bases outside gene matches: 10. CDR3 length: 17 amino acids. CDR1 and CDR2 (germline): PRHDT, FYEKMQ (reference sequence). This chain's CDR3 is CASSLKTSGPHRDTQYF. CDR3 coding DNA: TGTGCCAGCAGCTTAAAGACTAGCGGGCCCCATAGAGATACGCAGTATTTT.

This chain links TRBV4-2 with TRBJ2-7, with a tentative D call TRBD2 (6 bases). Deletions cut 1 base from V and 4 bases from J, with 17 bases between. The CDR3 length is 16 residues. The germline V gene encodes CDR1 LGHNA and CDR2 YNFKEQ. This CDR3 reads CASSQAAPGESYEQYF. The CDR3 DNA reads TGTGCCAGCAGCCAAGCCGCACCGGGAGAGAGTTACGAGCAGTACTTC.

CDR3 protein: CASRLAEEQFF. In DNA form, the CDR3 reads TGTGCCAGCAGACTAGCGGAGGAGCAGTTCTTC. The rearrangement links TRBV6-6 to TRBJ2-1, with 8 bases that match TRBD2. Per the germline V gene, CDR1 is MNHNY and CDR2 is SVGAGI (reference sequence). V lost 6 bases to trimming and J lost 10 bases; unmatched junction nucleotides: 2. The CDR3 runs to 11 residues.

The CDR3 here is CASSLGGYEQYF. CDR3 nucleotides: TGCGCCAGCAGCTTGGGTGGGTACGAGCAGTACTTC. The chain joins TRBV5-1 to TRBJ2-5; D unclear. The DNA end is a closer match to TRBJ2-7, so the J assignment may be wrong. The germline CDR1 and CDR2 sequences are SGHRS and YFSETQ. CDR3 length: 12 amino acids.

This clone showed up just once. The genes are TRBV14 and TRBJ1-1; D call uncertain. Germline V gene lookup returns CDR1 SGHDN and CDR2 FVKESK. The CDR3 spans 12 residues. The ends were cut back, 1 base at V and 6 bases at J, with 6 bases in the middle. The CDR3 reads CASSQGGSEAFF. CDR3 in DNA: TGTGCCAGCAGCCAAGGGGGTTCTGAAGCTTTCTTT.

The chain carries TRBV9 and TRBJ2-3, with 7 bases identical to TRBD1. V shed 0 bases, J shed 5 bases, and the junction held 6 bases outside the gene matches. Germline-derived CDR1 and CDR2 are SGDLS and YYNGEE. The CDR3 spans 15 residues. DNA for the CDR3: TGTGCCAGCAGCGTAGATGGACAGGATATAGATACGCAGTATTTT. Its protein is CASSVDGQDIDTQYF.

V and J are TRBV6-5 and TRBJ2-7, with D perhaps being TRBD1 or TRBD2 (5 bases each). V lost 3 bases to trimming and J lost 12 bases, with 12 bases between them. Germline loops: CDR1 MNHEY, CDR2 SVGAGI. This CDR3 is built from 11 residues. CDR3 sequence (DNA): TGTGCCAGCAGTTATGGGGGTCCTTGGTACTTC. Its translation: CASSYGGPWYF.

This chain joins TRBV27 and TRBJ1-1; D is unclear. The CDR3 extends over 14 amino acids. CDR1 and CDR2 from the germline V gene are MNHEY and SMNVEV (reference sequence). V lost 0 bases to trimming and J lost 2 bases, with 7 bases between them. CDR3 amino acids: CASSLSPGNTEAFF. In DNA, the CDR3 is TGTGCCAGCAGTTTATCCCCGGGCAACACTGAAGCTTTCTTT.